Below are 8 T cell receptor beta chains sequenced from a single sample in a study of blood T cell repertoires in COVID-19. Sequencing used immunoSEQ multiplex PCR; TCRdb keeps in-frame clones, though not all of them. Among under 150,000 clones listed, about 82% were seen once. The sample comprised PBMCs or T cells enriched from blood (not recorded which). These receptors all come from a woman in her thirties or forties who had recovered from COVID-19.

In nucleotides, the CDR3 is TGTGCCAGCAGCCCTGATGAGGCTAGCCCCGGGGAGCTGTTTTTT. As protein: CASSPDEASPGELFF. The chain combines TRBV3-1 (or the pseudogene TRBV3-2) with TRBJ2-2; D perhaps matches TRBD2 (5 bases). V was clipped by 4 bases and J by 6 bases, with 15 bases between them. In germline, CDR1 is LGHDT, CDR2 YNNKEL (reference sequence). The CDR3 contains 15 residues.

The V call is TRBV4-1, the J call TRBJ2-7; D might be TRBD2 (5 bases). The CDR3 covers 15 residues. In germline, CDR1 is MGHRA, CDR2 YSYEKL. V dropped 0 bases and J dropped 6 bases, with 15 bases sitting between them. CDR3 DNA sequence: TGCGCCAGCAGCCAAGATGAGGCTAGCCGGGGCGAGCAGTACTTC. This sequence encodes CASSQDEASRGEQYF.

The chain joins TRBV4-2 to TRBJ1-6; 10 nucleotides align to TRBD1. The CDR3 is 18 residues long. The germline V gene has CDR1 LGHNA and CDR2 YNFKEQ. Unmatched junction bases numbered 12, after V lost 3 bases and J lost 7 bases. CDR3 sequence: CASSQAIRTGGKNSPLHF. The DNA of the CDR3 is TGTGCCAGCAGCCAGGCTATCCGGACAGGGGGTAAGAATTCACCCCTCCACTTT.

This chain uses TRBV18 with TRBJ2-7, with 7 bases aligning to TRBD1. Germline CDR1 is KGHSH and CDR2 is LQKENI. V was pared by 5 bases and J by 5 bases, with 12 bases of the junction left unmatched. This CDR3 has 15 residues. The CDR3 bases are TGTGCCAGCTCAGGGAAAACAGGGGATGTCGACGAGCAGTACTTC. It codes for CASSGKTGDVDEQYF.

The sample holds many counts of this clone. CDR3 loop: CSVDYRGREPYEQYF. The CDR3 DNA sequence: TGCAGCGTTGACTACAGGGGGCGCGAACCCTACGAGCAGTACTTC. The J gene is TRBJ2-7, the V gene TRBV29-1; TRBD1 agrees at 9 bases. The CDR3 loop spans 15 amino acids. Per the germline V gene, CDR1 is SQVTM and CDR2 is ANQGSEA. The ends lost 3 bases at V and 2 bases at J; junction bases unmatched: 8.

The rearrangement uses TRBV18 and TRBJ2-7, with TRBD1 matching 8 bases. V gave up 2 bases and J gave up 3 bases; unmatched junction bases: 6. CDR3 length: 15 residues. Germline CDR1 and CDR2: KGHSH and LQKENI. CDR3 protein: CASSPAGQGNYEQYF. CDR3 bases: TGTGCCAGCTCACCAGCAGGACAGGGCAACTACGAGCAGTACTTC.

This clone was seen many times. V is TRBV4-2 and J is TRBJ2-7, with D perhaps TRBD2 (5 bases). The CDR3 length is 15 residues. Germline CDR1 and CDR2: LGHNA and YNFKEQ. V was trimmed by 0 bases and J by 3 bases, leaving 12 bases between them. The CDR3 DNA sequence: TGTGCCAGCAGCCAAGAGGGAGAAGGGAGCTACGAGCAGTACTTC. Protein product: CASSQEGEGSYEQYF.

This clone was counted once. The V gene is TRBV6-5, the J gene TRBJ2-1, with 12 bases aligning to TRBD2. Germline lookup yields CDR1 MNHEY and CDR2 SVGAGI. The CDR3 is 15 amino acids. V gave up 6 bases and J gave up 7 bases; unmatched junction bases: 7. CDR3 sequence (DNA): TGTGCCAGCAGACAAACTAGCGGGGGGCTGAATGAGCAGTTCTTC. As protein: CASRQTSGGLNEQFF.